The 2 T cell receptor beta chains in this list originate from one sample, sequenced in a study of T cells in Graves' hyperthyroidism and ophthalmopathy. Researchers amplified the TCR beta CDR3 regions from RNA transcripts. An initial round of RT-PCR targeting the TCR CDR3 relied on the HTBI primer set. TCRdb fed the multiplex PCR reads into MiXCR, producing one record per CDR3 protein. The top ten clones hold about 41% of a sample with about 210,000 distinct CDR3 sequences, roughly 18% of them seen once. The sample comprised blood. Receptors were obtained from a man aged 35-49 years with Graves' hyperthyroidism.

This clonotype showed up many times. The chain couples TRBV20-1 to TRBJ2-1; 12 positions match TRBD2. The V segment lost 4 bases and the J segment 5 bases; nucleotides outside the gene matches: 9. Germline V CDR1 and CDR2: DFQATT, SNEGSKA (reference sequence). This CDR3 spans 16 amino acids. The CDR3 protein is CSAIPGLAGQNNEQFF. The DNA for the CDR3 is TGCAGTGCTATTCCGGGACTAGCGGGTCAAAACAATGAGCAGTTCTTC.

This clonotype has just a few counts. The gene calls are TRBV24-1 and TRBJ2-1; D may be TRBD1 or TRBD2 (5 bases each). This CDR3 region has 14 residues. CDR1 is KGHDR, CDR2 SFDVKD, per germline. Trimming shortened V by 4 bases and J by 8 bases, and 14 bases separated the two germline ends. The CDR3 nucleotides read TGTGCCACCAGTGAGAACGACCTGGGGGATGAGCAGTTCTTC. The encoded protein is CATSENDLGDEQFF.